Presented here are 6 T cell receptor beta chains from one specimen sequenced in a study of blood T cell repertoires in COVID-19. Data came from immunoSEQ multiplex PCR; TCRdb stores just in-frame clones and leaves some out. The sample holds 90,000 to 140,000 clones, 65% to 90% seen once. Sequenced material: peripheral blood. Receptors were obtained from a man older than 75 with acute or convalescent COVID-19.

The chain uses TRBV10-1 and TRBJ2-5; 10 bases agree with TRBD2. Germline CDR1 is WNHNN and CDR2 is SYGVQD (reference sequence). The CDR3 extends over 15 amino acids. Trimming cost V 0 bases and J 5 bases; bases outside gene matches: 3. The DNA of the CDR3 is TGCGCCAGCAGTGAGTCTAGCGGGAGGATTGAGACCCAGTACTTC. The encoded protein is CASSESSGRIETQYF.

This clone has only one observation. The V call is TRBV11-2, the J call TRBJ2-5, with D tentatively TRBD1 (5 bases). Germline CDR1 is SGHAT and CDR2 is FQNNGV. The CDR3 has 17 amino acids. Trimming pared 5 bases from V and 4 bases from J, leaving 23 bases between. CDR3 region: CASSPVMGLENRETQYF. The CDR3 DNA reads as TGTGCCAGCAGCCCAGTTATGGGGCTCGAAAACCGAGAGACCCAGTACTTC.

This clone has only one observation. The V call is TRBV28, the J call TRBJ1-1; D may be TRBD1 (6 bases). Germline CDR1 is MDHEN and CDR2 is SYDVKM. The CDR3 consists of 13 residues. The V end was cut by 6 bases, the J end by 3 bases, with 11 bases between. CDR3 loop: CASRTGAYTEAFF. In DNA, the CDR3 is TGTGCCAGCAGGACAGGAGCCTACACTGAAGCTTTCTTT.

CDR3: CATSRGMGQAYEQYF. The CDR3 bases are TGTGCCACCAGCAGAGGAATGGGGCAGGCCTACGAGCAGTACTTC. The chain has TRBV15 and TRBJ2-7; a weak D match, TRBD1 (5 bases). Per germline, CDR1 LNHNV and CDR2 YYDKDF (reference sequence). V lost 1 base and J 2 bases, leaving 12 bases between the germline ends. The CDR3 has 15 amino acids.

This sequence joins TRBV6-1 and TRBJ1-5; D unclear. Trimming cost V 3 bases and J 2 bases, with 11 bases left between them. CDR3 length: 15 residues. Germline CDR1 is MNHNS and CDR2 is SASEGT. The CDR3 nucleotides read TGTGCCAGCAGTGATTTTAGGAGGGGCAATCAGCCCCAGCATTTT. This codes for CASSDFRRGNQPQHF.

This rearrangement joins TRBV12-5 to TRBJ2-1; possible D gene TRBD2, 5 bases. The CDR3 length is 17 residues. V lost 2 bases and J lost 1, with 15 bases in between. Germline-derived CDR1 and CDR2 are LGHNT and FRNRAP. CDR3 residues: CASGLSQRSDSYNEQFF. The CDR3 bases are TGTGCTAGTGGTTTGTCCCAGCGGAGTGATTCCTACAATGAGCAGTTCTTC. Variable domain in full (rest from reference TRBV12-5 and TRBJ2-1): DARVTQTPRHKVTEMGQEVTMRCQPILGHNTVFWYRQTMMQGLELLAYFRNRAPLDDSGMPKDRFSAEMPDATLATLKIQPSEPRDSAVYFCASGLSQRSDSYNEQFFGPGTRLTVL.